The 30 T cell receptor beta chains given below trace back to one sample, sequenced in a study of blood T cell repertoires in COVID-19. Using immunoSEQ multiplex PCR, the repertoire was profiled, and TCRdb retains in-frame clones only, with some absent. There are fewer than 110,000 clones in the sample; about 90% occur only once, and roughly 6.2% lies in the top ten. Sequencing was performed on peripheral blood. Every receptor here comes from a human donor in a cohort sampled during active COVID-19.

The J gene is TRBJ2-1, the V gene TRBV3-1 (or the pseudogene TRBV3-2); 14 positions match TRBD2. Germline CDR1 and CDR2: LGHDT and YNNKEL (reference sequence). With V trimmed by 4 bases and J by 5 bases, 7 bases remained unmatched. The CDR3 consists of 17 residues. The CDR3 DNA reads TGTGCCAGCAGCCTCGAGGGACTAGCGGGGGTCCACAATGAGCAGTTCTTC. Translation: CASSLEGLAGVHNEQFF.

The genes are TRBV19 and TRBJ2-4, with 7 positions matching TRBD1. Germline assignment: CDR1 LNHDA and CDR2 SQIVND (reference sequence). The J segment lost 10 bases and the V segment lost 3 bases, leaving 9 bases of the junction unmatched. There are 14 residues in the CDR3. CDR3 coding DNA: TGTGCCAGTAGTATGGAGACAGGGCGTGAGATTCAGTACTTC. This gives the protein CASSMETGREIQYF. The entire variable domain, with the rest obtained from reference TRBV19 and TRBJ2-4, is as follows: DGGITQSPKYLFRKEGQNVTLSCEQNLNHDAMYWYRQDPGQGLRLIYYSQIVNDFQKGDIAEGYSVSREKKESFPLTVTSAQKNPTAFYLCASSMETGREIQYFGAGTRLSVL.

The gene calls are TRBV28 and TRBJ2-2, with TRBD1 as a possible D gene (6 bases). The germline gives CDR1 MDHEN, CDR2 SYDVKM. Trimming took off 6 bases at V and 3 bases at J, with 20 bases between the two ends. This CDR3 is 17 amino acids long. The CDR3 DNA reads TGTGCCAGCAGCCCCCGGGACACGGCACATCACACCGGGGAGCTGTTTTTT. Its protein is CASSPRDTAHHTGELFF.

This clone was observed a single time. The chain employs TRBV12-3 or TRBV12-4 and TRBJ1-1, with TRBD1 as a possible D gene (6 bases). The CDR3 length is 13 residues. Trimming cost V 0 bases and J 4 bases, with 6 bases left between them. The CDR3 sequence is CASSLAQGTEAFF. CDR3 sequence (DNA): TGTGCCAGCAGTTTAGCACAGGGCACTGAAGCTTTCTTT.

The chain joins TRBV5-1 to TRBJ1-5; the D gene is possibly TRBD1 (6 bases). The length of the CDR3 is 20 residues. Germline-derived CDR1 and CDR2 are SGHRS and YFSETQ. With 1 base removed from V and 0 bases from J, the gap between germline ends came to 23 bases. For the CDR3, the DNA is TGCGCCAGCAGCTTGATACGCAATCGTAACAGGGAATATAGCAATCAGCCCCAGCATTTT. Encoded protein: CASSLIRNRNREYSNQPQHF.

V and J are TRBV27 and TRBJ2-7; 10 bases fit TRBD1. The CDR3 covers 14 residues. From germline, CDR1 is MNHEY and CDR2 SMNVEV (reference sequence). Trimming took 4 bases from V and 6 from J; bases not matched to a gene: 6. The CDR3: CASSWSGTGVEQYF. DNA for the CDR3: TGTGCCAGCAGTTGGTCCGGGACAGGGGTCGAGCAGTACTTC.

The rearrangement joins TRBV7-2 to TRBJ2-7, with D tentatively TRBD2 (5 bases). This CDR3 has 12 amino acids. V was cut by 2 bases and J by 8 bases, with 10 bases left in between. Germline V lookup: CDR1 SGHTA, CDR2 FQGNSA. The CDR3 loop reads CASSLSGTKQYF. For the CDR3, the DNA is TGTGCCAGCAGCTTAAGCGGTACCAAGCAGTACTTC. Combining the CDR3 with reference TRBV7-2 and TRBJ2-7 gives the whole variable domain GAGVSQSPSNKVTEKGKDVELRCDPISGHTALYWYRQSLGQGLEFLIYFQGNSAPDKSGLPSDRFSAERTGGSVSTLTIQRTQQEDSAVYLCASSLSGTKQYFGPGTRLTVT.

J is TRBJ2-2 and V is TRBV14; D is possibly TRBD2 (5 bases). V lost 2 bases and J lost 0, with 16 bases in between. The CDR3 loop spans 18 amino acids. The V gene's germline CDR1 is SGHDN and CDR2 FVKESK. The CDR3 reads CASSQLAGLIANTGELFF. The CDR3 nucleotides read TGTGCCAGCAGCCAATTGGCGGGTTTGATCGCGAACACCGGGGAGCTGTTTTTT.

The V gene is TRBV5-4, the J gene TRBJ2-3; TRBD1 agrees at 9 bases. Trimming at V came to 4 bases and at J to 0 bases, leaving 3 bases not matched to a gene. Germline-derived CDR1 and CDR2 are SGHNT and YYREEE (reference sequence). CDR3 length: 15 amino acids. The CDR3 sequence is CASSRDRASTDTQYF. The CDR3 bases are TGTGCCAGCAGCCGGGACAGGGCTAGCACAGATACGCAGTATTTT.

The V call is TRBV19, the J call TRBJ2-3, with TRBD2 matching over 10 bases. CDR3 length: 18 residues. The trim removed 6 bases at V and 0 bases at J, leaving 12 bases unmatched. The germline V gene encodes CDR1 LNHDA and CDR2 SQIVND (reference sequence). Written as DNA, the CDR3 is TGTGCCAGTAGGAGCGGGGGGGCCTTTGAGAGGAGCACAGATACGCAGTATTTT. Its protein product is CASRSGGAFERSTDTQYF. Looking up the rest from reference TRBV19 and TRBJ2-3 gives the full variable domain: DGGITQSPKYLFRKEGQNVTLSCEQNLNHDAMYWYRQDPGQGLRLIYYSQIVNDFQKGDIAEGYSVSREKKESFPLTVTSAQKNPTAFYLCASRSGGAFERSTDTQYFGPGTRLTVL.

The rearrangement uses TRBV7-9 and TRBJ2-1; possibly TRBD2 for D (6 bases). V was shortened by 8 bases and J by 7 bases, with 21 bases between the two germline ends. Germline lookup yields CDR1 SEHNR and CDR2 FQNEAQ (reference sequence). This CDR3 has 15 amino acids. The CDR3, as DNA: TGTGCCAGCCGGCCCCCTAGCGATTGGCAAAATGAGCAGTTCTTC. Protein sequence: CASRPPSDWQNEQFF.

The J gene is TRBJ1-1, the V gene TRBV2; D is perhaps TRBD1 (6 bases). V lost 4 bases to trimming and J lost 1 base, with 13 bases between them. Looked up from germline, CDR1 is SNHLY and CDR2 is FYNNEI. The CDR3 sequence is 15 residues long. DNA for the CDR3: TGTGCCAGCAGTGTAAGACAGGCGTCGAACACTGAAGCTTTCTTT. Translating it yields CASSVRQASNTEAFF.

This clone was picked up one time. The CDR3 nucleotides read TGTGCCAGCAGCTTACGGGGGGTGAATGAGCAGTTCTTC. Residues: CASSLRGVNEQFF. V usage is TRBV7-2 and J usage is TRBJ2-1; 7 bases are a match to TRBD2. CDR1 and CDR2 (germline): SGHTA, FQGNSA. The CDR3 loop spans 13 amino acids. The trim removed 2 bases at V and 7 bases at J, leaving 2 bases unmatched.

The V and J genes are TRBV3-1 (or the pseudogene TRBV3-2) and TRBJ2-2, with D unresolved. The germline V and J ends were trimmed by 1 base and 10 bases, with 10 bases remaining between them. The germline V gene encodes CDR1 LGHDT and CDR2 YNNKEL (reference sequence). This CDR3 has 13 amino acids. The chain's CDR3 is CASSQGEVVELFF. DNA of the CDR3: TGTGCCAGCAGCCAAGGCGAAGTGGTGGAGCTGTTTTTT.

The J gene is TRBJ2-3, the V gene TRBV28, with 10 bases matching TRBD2. Trimming at V came to 4 bases and at J to 4 bases, leaving 14 bases not matched to a gene. CDR1 is MDHEN and CDR2 is SYDVKM in the germline V gene. The CDR3 spans 18 residues. The CDR3 region is CASSSYGGAGGSADTQYF. As DNA, the CDR3 is TGTGCCAGCAGTTCTTATGGTGGAGCGGGAGGGTCGGCAGATACGCAGTATTTT.

The J gene is TRBJ1-5, the V gene TRBV30; D is ambiguous. Per the germline V gene, CDR1 is GTSNPN and CDR2 is SVGIG (reference sequence). Trimming removed 0 bases at V and 0 bases at J, with 3 bases between. The CDR3 spans 13 residues. CDR3 loop: CAWSVRSNQPQHF. In DNA, the CDR3 is TGTGCCTGGAGTGTCCGTAGCAATCAGCCCCAGCATTTT.

This rearrangement joins TRBV6-6 to TRBJ2-1, with 9 nucleotides matching TRBD1. The germline V gene has CDR1 MNHNY and CDR2 SVGAGI (reference sequence). The length of the CDR3 is 16 residues. Trimming at V came to 4 bases and at J to 2 bases, leaving 6 bases not matched to a gene. CDR3 DNA sequence: TGTGCCAGCAGTTCCCAAAGGACAGGGGCCTACAATGAGCAGTTCTTC. It codes for CASSSQRTGAYNEQFF.

This chain joins TRBV4-2 and TRBJ2-2; 11 bases map to TRBD1. With V trimmed by 4 bases and J by 4 bases, 2 bases remained unmatched. This CDR3 region has 15 residues. Germline loops: CDR1 LGHNA, CDR2 YNFKEQ. The CDR3 reads CASSPDRGRTGELFF. The CDR3 bases are TGTGCCAGCAGCCCGGACAGGGGGCGCACCGGGGAGCTGTTTTTT.

This clone appeared a single time. The V gene is TRBV6-4, the J gene TRBJ2-2; 7 positions match TRBD2. This CDR3 has 16 amino acids. With 0 bases clipped from V and 3 bases from J, the junction kept 4 bases outside the gene matches. Germline assignment: CDR1 MRHNA and CDR2 SNTAGT. CDR3: CASSDSGGGDTGELFF. CDR3 coding DNA: TGTGCCAGCAGTGACTCGGGCGGGGGAGACACCGGGGAGCTGTTTTTT.

This sequence joins TRBV18 and TRBJ2-3; D perhaps matches TRBD1 (5 bases). The CDR3 is 14 residues long. Germline-derived CDR1 and CDR2 are KGHSH and LQKENI. V was cut by 2 bases and J by 0 bases, with 6 bases left in between. The CDR3 spells CASSPGASTDTQYF. The CDR3 nucleotides read TGTGCCAGCTCACCAGGGGCTAGCACAGATACGCAGTATTTT. Variable domain in full (rest from reference TRBV18 and TRBJ2-3): NAGVMQNPRHLVRRRGQEARLRCSPMKGHSHVYWYRQLPEEGLKFMVYLQKENIIDESGMPKERFSAEFPKEGPSILRIQQVVRGDSAAYFCASSPGASTDTQYFGPGTRLTVL.

This chain uses TRBV9 with TRBJ2-5; 8 bases agree with TRBD2. With 0 bases clipped from V and 5 bases from J, the junction kept 12 bases outside the gene matches. CDR1 SGDLS and CDR2 YYNGEE come from the germline V gene. The CDR3 is 17 amino acids. The CDR3 loop is CASSVAFPGGPWETQYF. As DNA, the CDR3 is TGTGCCAGCAGCGTAGCATTCCCGGGAGGGCCTTGGGAGACCCAGTACTTC.

This clone is labeled medium-sized. The V call is TRBV28, the J call TRBJ1-5, with a weak D call TRBD1 (6 bases). Trimming shortened V by 4 bases and J by 3 bases, and 13 bases separated the two germline ends. The CDR3 is 15 residues long. Per the germline V gene, CDR1 is MDHEN and CDR2 is SYDVKM. CDR3 in amino acids: CASSWTRGNNQPQHF. In DNA form, the CDR3 reads TGTGCCAGCAGTTGGACCAGGGGAAACAATCAGCCCCAGCATTTT. Filled out from reference TRBV28 and TRBJ1-5, the complete variable domain reads DVKVTQSSRYLVKRTGEKVFLECVQDMDHENMFWYRQDPGLGLRLIYFSYDVKMKEKGDIPEGYSVSREKKERFSLILESASTNQTSMYLCASSWTRGNNQPQHFGDGTRLSIL.

V and J are TRBV23-1 and TRBJ2-7; 10 bases are a match to TRBD1. TRBV23-1 is annotated as an ORF whose role is uncertain. This CDR3 spans 14 amino acids. V dropped 7 bases and J dropped 1; count of bases not matched to a gene: 4. The CDR3 sequence: CASTPGQGSYEQYF. The DNA for the CDR3 is TGCGCCAGCACTCCGGGACAGGGGTCCTACGAGCAGTACTTC.

This chain joins TRBV5-1 and TRBJ2-6; the D is unclear. V lost 4 bases and J lost 1, with 6 bases in between. The CDR3 length is 14 residues. CDR1 SGHRS and CDR2 YFSETQ come from the germline V gene. Here the CDR3 DNA reads TGCGCCAGCAGCGAGGTTTCTGGGGCCAACGTCCTGACTTTC. As protein: CASSEVSGANVLTF.

In its sample, this clone was seen once. The J gene is TRBJ2-1, the V gene TRBV28; D unclear. Trimming cost V 3 bases and J 0 bases, with 12 bases left between them. Germline CDR1 MDHEN, CDR2 SYDVKM. There are 16 residues in the CDR3. CDR3 loop: CASSFAAASSYNEQFF. CDR3 bases: TGTGCCAGCAGTTTCGCTGCGGCCAGCTCCTACAATGAGCAGTTCTTC.

This clone has just a few counts. The chain has TRBV4-1 and TRBJ2-7, with 7 bases identical to TRBD2. The CDR3 consists of 16 residues. V lost 0 bases and J lost 5; bases outside the gene matches: 10. The germline V gene encodes CDR1 MGHRA and CDR2 YSYEKL. CDR3 sequence reads: CASSQDSGSYRDEQYF. The DNA for the CDR3 is TGCGCCAGCAGCCAAGATAGCGGGTCCTATCGAGACGAGCAGTACTTC.

The chain joins TRBV19 to TRBJ2-1; 7 positions match TRBD2. The CDR3 loop spans 16 amino acids. Germline values: CDR1 LNHDA, CDR2 SQIVND (reference sequence). J lost 4 bases, V lost 7 bases, and 13 bases had no gene match. CDR3 protein: CASTTTGTNAYNEQFF. Written as DNA, the CDR3 is TGTGCCAGTACCACCACGGGGACTAACGCTTACAATGAGCAGTTCTTC.

This chain links TRBV7-2 with TRBJ1-4; possible D gene TRBD1, 5 bases. CDR3 length: 15 amino acids. Trimming shortened V by 5 bases and J by 7 bases, and 17 bases separated the two germline ends. CDR1 SGHTA and CDR2 FQGNSA come from the germline V gene. CDR3 sequence (DNA): TGTGCCAGCAGCCCGCAGGCGGCCGGGGGTGAAAAACTGTTTTTT. This sequence encodes CASSPQAAGGEKLFF.

V and J are TRBV5-6 and TRBJ2-3; 11 bases are shared with TRBD2. Germline lookup yields CDR1 SGHDT and CDR2 YYEEEE. Trimming removed 3 bases from V and 0 bases from J; junction bases left unmatched: 3. The CDR3 totals 16 residues. This CDR3 is CASSWGTSGSTDTQYF. CDR3 sequence (DNA): TGTGCCAGCAGCTGGGGGACTAGCGGAAGCACAGATACGCAGTATTTT.

The chain links TRBV12-5 to TRBJ1-1; the match to TRBD1 covers 8 bases. This CDR3 has 13 amino acids. Losses at the gene ends were 3 bases for V and 10 bases for J; bases not matched to a gene: 7. Germline CDR1 LGHNT, CDR2 FRNRAP. The CDR3 DNA reads as TGTGCTAGTGGTTTAACAGGGGGAATGGGAGCTTTCTTT. The encoded protein is CASGLTGGMGAFF.